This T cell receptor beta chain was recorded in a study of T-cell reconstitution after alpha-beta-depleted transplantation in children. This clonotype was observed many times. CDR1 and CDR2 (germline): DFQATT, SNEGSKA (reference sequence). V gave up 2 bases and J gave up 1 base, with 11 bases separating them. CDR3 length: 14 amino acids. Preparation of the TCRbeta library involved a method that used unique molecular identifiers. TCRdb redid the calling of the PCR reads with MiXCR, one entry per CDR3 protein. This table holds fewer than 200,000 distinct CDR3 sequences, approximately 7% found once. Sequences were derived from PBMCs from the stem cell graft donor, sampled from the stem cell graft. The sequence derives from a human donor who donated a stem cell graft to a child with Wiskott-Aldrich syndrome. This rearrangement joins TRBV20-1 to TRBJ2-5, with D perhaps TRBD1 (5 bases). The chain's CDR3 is CSARRTLFQETQYF. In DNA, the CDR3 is TGCAGTGCTAGACGGACACTTTTCCAAGAGACCCAGTACTTC.